This T cell receptor beta chain was profiled in a study of blood T cell repertoires in COVID-19. Study-wide background: Sites across the United States, Italy and Spain contributed samples from acute and convalescent COVID-19.

This CDR3 region has 15 residues. The germline gives CDR1 SGHRS, CDR2 YFSETQ. Unmatched junction bases numbered 3, after V lost 3 bases and J lost 4 bases. Authors' analysis steps: The authors estimated nucleated cell counts from reference gene primer amplification. Assay used: immunoSEQ multiplex PCR; TCRdb lists only in-frame clones, some missing. V and J calls and clone size are copied from that table; D and trimming were computed from the DNA. This sample carries about 180,000 clones, approximately 84% of them seen once, and the ten largest clones take roughly 1.2%. The participants were between 18 and 89 years old and came from 24 US areas. Each participant's cohort was designated according to participant-reported clinical history.

The chain joins TRBV5-1 to TRBJ2-3, with 12 positions matching TRBD2. Input material: PBMCs or T cells enriched from blood (not recorded which). The clonotype originates from a human donor with acute COVID-19. The donor label of this sample is uncertain. The CDR3 sequence: CASSSLAGGPDTQYF. The CDR3 DNA follows: TGCGCCAGCAGCTCACTAGCGGGGGGCCCAGATACGCAGTATTTT.